These 20 T cell receptor beta chains originate from one sample sequenced in a study of monozygotic twins with inflammatory bowel disease (dated by TCRdb to the late 2010s). Libraries were constructed by 5' RACE. TCRdb names Illumina HiSeq 2500 as the instrument used. After TCRdb reprocessed the reads, each CDR3 protein sequence was kept as one row, without DNA. Per the sample table, the count is a few hundred thousand distinct CDR3 sequences. 2% to 3% of the sample is in the top ten clones. Input material: blood. The source of these receptors is a human donor with ulcerative colitis or Crohn's disease, or a healthy co-twin of an affected twin (not recorded which).

CDR3 in amino acids: CASRGHVADTIYF. The V call is TRBV28, the J call TRBJ1-3; TCRdb reports TRBD1, a call that lacks DNA to check it against. The V gene's germline CDR1 is MDHEN and CDR2 SYDVKM. CDR3 length equals 13 residues.

The chain is built from TRBV27 and TRBJ1-5; absent DNA, TCRdb's TRBD1 call cannot be checked. Germline lookup yields CDR1 MNHEY and CDR2 SMNVEV (reference sequence). This CDR3 contains 15 residues. The CDR3 protein is CASSLRGDMGQPQHF.

J is TRBJ2-7 and V is TRBV7-2; TCRdb's D call of TRBD1 is untestable without DNA. The CDR3 spans 14 residues. CDR1 SGHTA and CDR2 FQGNSA come from the germline V gene. CDR3 in amino acids: CASSLFQGNYEQYF.

The V gene is TRBV6-2 or TRBV6-3, the J gene TRBJ1-5. The germline V gene has CDR1 MNHEY and CDR2 SVGEGT. The CDR3 covers 15 residues. The CDR3 loop reads CASREGLASNQPQHF.

V is TRBV11-2 and J is TRBJ2-2; TCRdb gives TRBD1 as the D gene, but with no DNA this cannot be confirmed. This CDR3 is 17 amino acids long. In germline, CDR1 is SGHAT, CDR2 FQNNGV. The CDR3 loop is CASSLPPRQANTGELFF.

The chain uses TRBV7-2 and TRBJ2-7. Germline V gene data show CDR1 as SGHTA and CDR2 as FQGNSA. This CDR3 is built from 12 residues. The chain's CDR3 is CASSRLGNEQYF.

This chain uses TRBV28 with TRBJ1-3; checking the TCRdb D call of TRBD1 is not possible without DNA. The CDR3 runs to 16 residues. Germline CDR1 MDHEN, CDR2 SYDVKM. Here the CDR3 reads CASSDGQSNHGNTIYF.

The V gene is TRBV12-3 or TRBV12-4, the J gene TRBJ1-5; absent DNA, TCRdb's TRBD1 call cannot be checked. The CDR3 sequence is 15 residues long. CDR3 loop: CASKRGQGSNQPQHF.

The chain joins TRBV20-1 to TRBJ2-7; TCRdb indicates TRBD2, and absent DNA this call remains unverified. The CDR3 is made up of 11 amino acids. CDR1 is DFQATT, CDR2 SNEGSKA, per germline (reference sequence). The CDR3 sequence: CSAGRPVQQYF.

This chain uses TRBV30 with TRBJ2-7; TCRdb names TRBD1, which stays unverified in the absence of DNA. The V gene's germline CDR1 is GTSNPN and CDR2 SVGIG (reference sequence). The CDR3 is 14 amino acids. The CDR3 spells CAWSAGVTSYEQYF.

V is TRBV20-1 and J is TRBJ2-3. Per the germline V gene, CDR1 is DFQATT and CDR2 is SNEGSKA (reference sequence). The CDR3 has 14 residues. CDR3 amino acids: CSARVLGSTDTQYF.

The rearrangement uses TRBV24-1 and TRBJ2-1; TCRdb designates TRBD1, a call that cannot be tested without DNA. CDR1 is KGHDR and CDR2 is SFDVKD in the germline V gene. CDR3 length equals 13 residues. This CDR3 is CATSEFRGREQFF.

The rearrangement uses TRBV30 and TRBJ2-2; lacking DNA, the TRBD1 call made by TCRdb goes unchecked. In germline, CDR1 is GTSNPN, CDR2 SVGIG (reference sequence). The CDR3 spans 13 residues. The CDR3 loop reads CAWSSGVTGELFF. Full variable domain (missing parts from reference TRBV30 and TRBJ2-2): SQTIHQWPATLVQPVGSPLSLECTVEGTSNPNLYWYRQAAGRGLQLLFYSVGIGQISSEVPQNLSASRPQDRQFILSSKKLLLSDSGFYLCAWSSGVTGELFFGEGSRLTVL.

V usage is TRBV28 and J usage is TRBJ2-1; TCRdb outputs TRBD1, but without DNA this stays unchecked. CDR3 length equals 12 residues. Germline lookup yields CDR1 MDHEN and CDR2 SYDVKM. CDR3 region: CASNRNYNEQFF.

This chain links TRBV5-1 with TRBJ2-5. The germline V gene has CDR1 SGHRS and CDR2 YFSETQ. The CDR3 is made up of 12 amino acids. This CDR3 is CASSTDPETQYF. Full variable domain (missing parts from reference TRBV5-1 and TRBJ2-5): KAGVTQTPRYLIKTRGQQVTLSCSPISGHRSVSWYQQTPGQGLQFLFEYFSETQRNKGNFPGRFSGRQFSNSRSEMNVSTLELGDSALYLCASSTDPETQYFGPGTRLLVL.

The chain has TRBV3-1 and TRBJ2-1. CDR1 is LGHDT and CDR2 is YNNKEL in the germline V gene (reference sequence). The CDR3 totals 12 residues. CDR3 amino acids: CASSQVVLEQFF.

This chain connects TRBV7-2 to TRBJ2-7. Germline CDR1 and CDR2: SGHTA and FQGNSA. There are 14 residues in the CDR3. The CDR3 here is CASSFDLPSYEQYF.

The gene calls are TRBV7-9 and TRBJ1-2; checking the TCRdb D call of TRBD1 is not possible without DNA. Per the germline V gene, CDR1 is SEHNR and CDR2 is FQNEAQ (reference sequence). The length of the CDR3 is 17 residues. The CDR3: CASSAERDRGGGYGYTF.

The chain carries TRBV19 and TRBJ2-2; TCRdb's D gene call, TRBD1, goes unchecked for lack of DNA. Germline CDR1 reads LNHDA; CDR2 reads SQIVND (reference sequence). The length of the CDR3 is 13 residues. This chain's CDR3 is CASTPGGSGELFF. Based on the CDR3 plus reference TRBV19 and TRBJ2-2, the full variable domain is DGGITQSPKYLFRKEGQNVTLSCEQNLNHDAMYWYRQDPGQGLRLIYYSQIVNDFQKGDIAEGYSVSREKKESFPLTVTSAQKNPTAFYLCASTPGGSGELFFGEGSRLTVL.

The chain uses TRBV12-3 or TRBV12-4 and TRBJ1-1. CDR3 length: 13 residues. The chain's CDR3 is CASSLRWTTEAFF.